Presented here are 14 T cell receptor beta chains from one specimen sequenced in a study of Ad26.COV2.S vaccination and SARS-CoV-2 variants. The repertoire was sequenced with immunoSEQ multiplex PCR; TCRdb's copy has only in-frame clones and lacks some. The sample consists of 350,000 to 500,000 clones, 75% to 95% of them appearing once. Treatment given: roughly 20 received Ad26.COV2.S at low or high dose, single or two shots; roughly 5 received placebo; per-sample allocation not given. Material that was analyzed had been drawn on day 63 after the first vaccine or placebo injection. The sequenced sample was peripheral blood, obtained in a trial of Ad26.COV2.S vaccine versus placebo. These TCRs come from a person aged 18-60 years who received the Ad26.COV2.S COVID-19 vaccine or a placebo.

This sequence joins TRBV3-1 (or the pseudogene TRBV3-2) and TRBJ2-1; D not resolved. The V gene lost 1 base and the J gene lost 5 bases, with 9 bases spanning the gap. In germline, CDR1 is LGHDT, CDR2 YNNKEL (reference sequence). The CDR3 has 14 residues. The CDR3 nucleotides are TGTGCCAGCAGCCAAGTAGACCTCGACAATGAGCAGTTCTTC. This sequence encodes CASSQVDLDNEQFF.

This clone was seen a handful of times. The chain uses TRBV29-1 and TRBJ1-5; 9 bases line up with TRBD1. Germline assignment: CDR1 SQVTM and CDR2 ANQGSEA. The junction had 7 bases not matched to a gene; V was cut back by 6 bases and J by 7 bases. The CDR3 consists of 13 residues. The chain's CDR3 is CSVQSGQGQPQHF. The DNA of the CDR3 is TGCAGCGTCCAGTCGGGACAGGGCCAGCCCCAGCATTTT.

This rearrangement joins TRBV5-1 to TRBJ2-7; D is ambiguous. With 4 bases removed from V and 4 bases from J, the gap between germline ends came to 18 bases. The CDR3 has 15 amino acids. The germline CDR1 and CDR2 sequences are SGHRS and YFSETQ. In DNA form, the CDR3 reads TGCGCCAGCAGCCCGGAGCCGGTGTTAGGGTACGAGCAGTACTTC. It is translated as CASSPEPVLGYEQYF. Based on the CDR3 plus reference TRBV5-1 and TRBJ2-7, the full variable domain is KAGVTQTPRYLIKTRGQQVTLSCSPISGHRSVSWYQQTPGQGLQFLFEYFSETQRNKGNFPGRFSGRQFSNSRSEMNVSTLELGDSALYLCASSPEPVLGYEQYFGPGTRLTVT.

This clone was counted once. This sequence joins TRBV29-1 and TRBJ2-2; D unclear. The V gene lost 4 bases and the J gene lost 2 bases, with 8 bases spanning the gap. The CDR3 spans 13 residues. Germline V gives CDR1 SQVTM, CDR2 ANQGSEA. The CDR3 here is CSVGWGNTGELFF. The CDR3 DNA follows: TGCAGCGTTGGTTGGGGTAACACCGGGGAGCTGTTTTTT.

The chain recombines TRBV30 with TRBJ2-5; 9 bases map to TRBD1. This CDR3 comprises 15 residues. Germline CDR1 GTSNPN, CDR2 SVGIG (reference sequence). Losses at the gene ends were 1 base for V and 4 bases for J; bases not matched to a gene: 7. CDR3 in amino acids: CAWSGWDRVRETQYF. The CDR3 nucleotides read TGTGCCTGGAGTGGGTGGGACAGGGTGAGAGAGACCCAGTACTTC.

CDR3 sequence reads: CASRGTFSNQPQHF. The CDR3, as DNA: TGTGCCAGTAGGGGGACATTTAGCAATCAGCCCCAGCATTTT. This sequence joins TRBV19 and TRBJ1-5, with D maybe TRBD1 (6 bases). The CDR3 sequence is 14 residues long. Trimming pared 6 bases from V and 0 bases from J, leaving 9 bases between. CDR1 and CDR2 (germline): LNHDA, SQIVND (reference sequence).

This chain joins TRBV29-1 and TRBJ2-1; a weak D match, TRBD2 (6 bases). The CDR3 runs to 13 residues. The V and J ends lost 7 bases and 5 bases respectively, with 15 bases between them. Per the germline V gene, CDR1 is SQVTM and CDR2 is ANQGSEA. The CDR3: CSADYRGDNEQFF. DNA of the CDR3: TGCAGCGCGGACTACCGTGGGGACAATGAGCAGTTCTTC.

The genes are TRBV5-1 and TRBJ2-3, with no clear D. In germline, CDR1 is SGHRS, CDR2 YFSETQ. The length of the CDR3 is 13 residues. V was trimmed by 1 base and J by 4 bases, leaving 7 bases between them. The CDR3 DNA is TGCGCCAGCAGCTTGATCGAGGCAGATACGCAGTATTTT. This sequence encodes CASSLIEADTQYF.

This chain links TRBV29-1 with TRBJ1-1, with D possibly matching TRBD1 (6 bases). With 3 bases removed from V and 8 bases from J, the gap between germline ends came to 16 bases. Germline CDR1 and CDR2: SQVTM and ANQGSEA. The CDR3 has 13 residues. CDR3 in amino acids: CSVDLGGHLEAFF. As DNA, the CDR3 is TGCAGCGTTGATCTGGGGGGGCACCTGGAAGCTTTCTTT.

For this clone: Other DNA variants within this sample encode the same CDR3. The chain recombines TRBV5-4 with TRBJ2-1, with 10 nucleotides matching TRBD2. The V gene's germline CDR1 is SGHNT and CDR2 YYREEE (reference sequence). J lost 4 bases, V lost 4 bases, and 5 bases had no gene match. The CDR3 runs 15 residues. The CDR3 sequence: CASSLRTSGYNEQFF. The CDR3 DNA sequence: TGTGCCAGCAGCCTAAGGACTAGCGGTTACAATGAGCAGTTCTTC.

The chain has TRBV18 and TRBJ2-1, with TRBD2 as a possible D gene (5 bases). V was cut by 3 bases and J by 5 bases, with 23 bases left in between. Germline-derived CDR1 and CDR2 are KGHSH and LQKENI. This CDR3 is built from 18 residues. The CDR3: CASSPSFSSAPTNNEQFF. The DNA for the CDR3 is TGTGCCAGCTCACCGTCCTTCTCCTCCGCGCCGACTAACAATGAGCAGTTCTTC.

The chain has TRBV11-2 and TRBJ1-5; 10 nucleotides agree with TRBD1. This CDR3 has 15 amino acids. The germline V gene encodes CDR1 SGHAT and CDR2 FQNNGV. V lost 4 bases and J lost 2; bases outside the gene matches: 2. The CDR3 sequence is CASSYGTGGNQPQHF. The CDR3 nucleotides read TGTGCCAGCAGCTATGGGACAGGGGGCAATCAGCCCCAGCATTTT. The full variable domain, its missing parts supplied by reference TRBV11-2 and TRBJ1-5, is EAGVAQSPRYKIIEKRQSVAFWCNPISGHATLYWYQQILGQGPKLLIQFQNNGVVDDSQLPKDRFSAERLKGVDSTLKIQPAKLEDSAVYLCASSYGTGGNQPQHFGDGTRLSIL.

In DNA, the CDR3 is TGTGCCAGCAGCACTCCGCTCTGGGAGCAGTTCTTC. It yields the protein CASSTPLWEQFF. The rearrangement uses TRBV7-9 and TRBJ2-1; D remains unclear. The V end lost 5 bases, the J end lost 10 bases, and 12 bases lay between the germline ends. Germline CDR1 is SEHNR and CDR2 is FQNEAQ (reference sequence). This CDR3 comprises 12 residues.

As to this clone: This may stem from a read error, because a much larger clone lies one nucleotide away. The chain's CDR3 is CASSLAGADTEAFF. The CDR3 nucleotides read TGTGCCAGCAGCTTAGCAGGGGCTGACACTGAAGCTTTCTTT. This chain connects TRBV11-2 to TRBJ1-1, with a possible D match to TRBD1 (6 bases). The CDR3 loop spans 14 amino acids. Germline V gene lookup returns CDR1 SGHAT and CDR2 FQNNGV. V was pared by 1 base and J by 3 bases, with 9 bases between.